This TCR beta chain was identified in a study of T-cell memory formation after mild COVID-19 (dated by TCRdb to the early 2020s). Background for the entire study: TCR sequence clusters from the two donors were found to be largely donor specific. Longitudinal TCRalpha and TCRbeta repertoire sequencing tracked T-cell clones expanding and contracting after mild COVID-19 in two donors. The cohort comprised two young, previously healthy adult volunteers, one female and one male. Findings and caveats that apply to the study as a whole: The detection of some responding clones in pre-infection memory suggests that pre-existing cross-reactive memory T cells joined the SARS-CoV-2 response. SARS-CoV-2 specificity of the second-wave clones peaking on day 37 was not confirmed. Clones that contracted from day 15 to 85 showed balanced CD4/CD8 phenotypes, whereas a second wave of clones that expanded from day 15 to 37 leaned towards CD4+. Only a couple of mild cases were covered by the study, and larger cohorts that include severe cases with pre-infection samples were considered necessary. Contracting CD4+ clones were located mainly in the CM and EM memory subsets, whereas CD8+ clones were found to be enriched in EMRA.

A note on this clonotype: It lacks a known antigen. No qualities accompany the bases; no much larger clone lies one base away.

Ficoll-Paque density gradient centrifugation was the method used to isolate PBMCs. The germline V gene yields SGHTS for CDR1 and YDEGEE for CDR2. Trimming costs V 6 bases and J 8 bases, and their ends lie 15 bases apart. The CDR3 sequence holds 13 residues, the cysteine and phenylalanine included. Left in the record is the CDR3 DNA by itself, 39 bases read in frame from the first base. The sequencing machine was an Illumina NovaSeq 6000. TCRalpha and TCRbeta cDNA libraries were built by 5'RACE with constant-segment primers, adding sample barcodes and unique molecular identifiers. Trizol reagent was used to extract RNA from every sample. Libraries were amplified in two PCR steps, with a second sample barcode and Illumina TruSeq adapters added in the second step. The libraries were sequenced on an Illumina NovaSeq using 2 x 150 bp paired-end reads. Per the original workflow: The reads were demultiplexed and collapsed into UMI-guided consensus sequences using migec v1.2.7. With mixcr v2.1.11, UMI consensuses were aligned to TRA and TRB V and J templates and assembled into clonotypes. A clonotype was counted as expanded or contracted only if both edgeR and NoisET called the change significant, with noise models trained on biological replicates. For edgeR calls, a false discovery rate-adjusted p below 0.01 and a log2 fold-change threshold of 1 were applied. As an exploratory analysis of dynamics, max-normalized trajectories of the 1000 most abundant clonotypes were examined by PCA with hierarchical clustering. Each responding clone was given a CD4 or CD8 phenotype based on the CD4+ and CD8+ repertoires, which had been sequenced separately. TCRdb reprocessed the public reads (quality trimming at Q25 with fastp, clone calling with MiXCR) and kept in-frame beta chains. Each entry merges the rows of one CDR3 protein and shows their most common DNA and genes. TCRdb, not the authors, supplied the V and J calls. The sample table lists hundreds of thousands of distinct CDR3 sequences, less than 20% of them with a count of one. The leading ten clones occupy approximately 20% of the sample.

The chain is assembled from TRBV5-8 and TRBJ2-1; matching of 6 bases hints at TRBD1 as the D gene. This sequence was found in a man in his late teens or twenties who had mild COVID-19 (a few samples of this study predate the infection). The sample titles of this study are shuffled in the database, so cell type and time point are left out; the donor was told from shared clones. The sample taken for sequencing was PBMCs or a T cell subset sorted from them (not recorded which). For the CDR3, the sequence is CASNPTGRHEQFF. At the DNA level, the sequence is TGTGCCAGCAACCCGACAGGTCGGCATGAGCAGTTCTTC.